Below are 4 T cell receptor beta chains sequenced from a single sample in a study of ipilimumab plus nivolumab after autologous stem cell transplantation (dated by TCRdb to about 2021). Receptor amplification or capture employed the immunoSEQ multiplex PCR assay. Held by TCRdb, this immuneACCESS table contains in-frame sequences only and omits some clones. Under half of the omission traces to an unresolved V gene where checked; the cause of the rest is unknown. The table for this sample lists 43,000 or so clones; approximately 91% of them were counted only once. In total, the top ten clones hold approximately 0.88% of the sample. Sequencing was performed on PBMCs, taken in a trial of ipilimumab plus nivolumab as post-transplant consolidation. Source of these receptors: a male donor with multiple myeloma.

This chain uses TRBV14 with TRBJ1-1; D gene uncertain. The CDR3 is 15 amino acids. Trimming cost V 1 base and J 6 bases, with 15 bases left between them. The germline V gene has CDR1 SGHDN and CDR2 FVKESK. Here the CDR3 DNA reads TGTGCCAGCAGCCAAGCCCACACGTTATTCCCTGAAGCTTTCTTT. It yields the protein CASSQAHTLFPEAFF.

V gene TRBV28 combines with J gene TRBJ2-5; D gene ambiguous. CDR3 size: 13 residues. V was pared by 5 bases and J by 4 bases, with 11 bases between. Germline values: CDR1 MDHEN, CDR2 SYDVKM. CDR3 sequence reads: CASSPGGAETQYF. CDR3 DNA sequence: TGTGCCAGCAGTCCCGGTGGAGCAGAGACCCAGTACTTC.

This clone was seen a handful of times. The rearrangement joins TRBV15 to TRBJ1-1; D is unclear. There are 13 residues in the CDR3. The germline gives CDR1 LNHNV, CDR2 YYDKDF (reference sequence). The ends were cut back, 0 bases at V and 1 base at J, with 3 bases in the middle. The CDR3 protein is CATSREKNTEAFF. DNA of the CDR3: TGTGCCACCAGCAGAGAGAAGAACACTGAAGCTTTCTTT.

J is TRBJ2-3 and V is TRBV5-4; D is ambiguous. Germline V gives CDR1 SGHNT, CDR2 YYREEE (reference sequence). There are 16 residues in the CDR3. V was clipped by 7 bases and J by 0 bases, with 18 bases between them. The CDR3 loop is CASQTGLGSSTDTQYF. For the CDR3, the DNA is TGTGCCAGCCAAACCGGCCTTGGCTCCAGCACAGATACGCAGTATTTT.